This TCR beta chain was recorded in a study of T cell responses to AZD1222 COVID-19 vaccine (dated by TCRdb to the early 2020s). Looking at the study overall: TCR sequencing covered over 230 trial participants: nearly 210 given two doses of AZD1222 and approximately 26 given two doses of MenACWY control vaccine. Trial participants were enrolled into age subgroups of 18-55, 56-69 and 70-plus years, which contained 148, 28 and 57 TCR-sequenced participants, respectively.

Sequences SGHTA (CDR1) and FQGTGA (CDR2) are obtained from the germline V gene. The CDR3 contains 15 residues, cysteine and phenylalanine counted. The CDR3 DNA has 45 bases and is translated from base 1. At the junction V is shortened by 5 bases and J by 7 bases; bases outside the gene matches: 6. The CDR3 regions of human TCRbeta chains were analyzed by immunosequencing. The paper's data handling went like this. Repertoire TCRs were matched against a reference library of SARS-CoV-2-specific TCRs generated with the MIRA antigen-specificity platform. Breadth was defined as the fraction of unique TCRs that were SARS-CoV-2-associated, and depth was defined as the fraction of total T cells that were SARS-CoV-2-associated. Using the MIRA data, each spike-specific TCR was mapped to the spike region that the TCR reacts to and placed in a CD4 or CD8 class. Log10-transformed breadth and depth values were compared by one-way ANOVA with Sidak's multiple comparisons tests. TCRdb provides this immuneACCESS table in a form limited to in-frame rearrangements. Some clones are lacking; in checked studies, under half of them reflect an unresolved V gene, and why the rest are absent is not known. That table furnishes V, J and clone size, whereas the DNA furnished D and trimming. The sample contains about 150,000 clones, approximately 91% of them found a single time. The top ten clonotypes cover 1% to 1.5% of the sample.

Taken with the paper, the label for time point translates to: about 28 days (+/-7) after the second vaccine dose. Because spike-specific TCR depth and breadth did not differ between the two schedules, AZD1222 recipients who got a second dose at roughly 4 weeks were pooled with those who got a second dose at roughly 12 weeks. Vaccinee samples came from UK trials COV001 and COV002, including a single-blind randomized controlled phase 2/3 trial of AZD1222 (ChAdOx1 nCoV-19) in healthy adults. Trial participant PBMC samples were collected at day 0 and day 28 after the second dose for TCRbeta chain sequencing. General conclusions and limits of the study: Conclusions about previously exposed vaccinees were limited because only six AZD1222 recipients were SARS-CoV-2 seropositive at baseline. Participants were mostly white British, with more females than males. The authors suggested clonal diversity may have been underestimated. Because no samples from the day 14 peak response were available, repertoires could be characterized only after the peak T cell response. Reportedly, close to half of the unique spike-specific TCRs recognized epitopes lying outside the regions that are mutated in the B.1.351 and B.1.1.7 variants. The 56-69-year group was small, and its depth increase did not reach significance, likely because of low power. CD4 TCRs associated with the vaccine covered the entire spike protein, and the dominant responses were in regions 160-218 and 743-854. Spike-specific TCR breadth and depth rose significantly after two AZD1222 doses compared with day 0 and with MenACWY recipients.

Turning to this clone: What this receptor recognizes is not known. Within one base of it there is no much larger clone, and no base qualities were kept.

The starting material was peripheral blood, obtained 28 days after the second AZD1222 dose. This sequence originates from an adult who received the AZD1222 COVID-19 vaccine. This chain joins TRBV7-3 to TRBJ1-6, and 9 bases in between align with TRBD1. CDR3 loop: CASSIDRGRNSPLHF. The DNA reads as follows: TGTGCCAGCAGCATTGACAGGGGGAGGAATTCACCCCTCCACTTT.